This passage covers 11 T cell receptor beta chains from one sample sequenced in a study of blood T cell repertoires in COVID-19. Libraries were prepared by immunoSEQ multiplex PCR; TCRdb keeps only in-frame clonotypes and omits some of them. The data contain 60,000 to 95,000 clones, around 90% of them singletons. Sequenced sample: peripheral blood. These receptors came from a woman of 80 years or more with active or convalescent COVID-19.

V and J are TRBV6-4 and TRBJ1-4; maybe TRBD1 (5 bases). Germline V lookup: CDR1 MRHNA, CDR2 SNTAGT. Trimming cost V 5 bases and J 2 bases, with 12 bases left between them. CDR3 length: 15 residues. The CDR3 protein is CASSNHQGTNEKLFF. The CDR3, as DNA: TGTGCCAGCAGTAATCACCAGGGTACTAATGAAAAACTGTTTTTT.

There are a few counts of this clone. The chain links TRBV7-6 to TRBJ1-6; 9 nucleotides align to TRBD1. CDR3 size: 15 residues. Trimming at V came to 5 bases and at J to 9 bases, leaving 8 bases not matched to a gene. Germline CDR1 SGHVS, CDR2 FNYEAQ. The CDR3 reads CASSLKQGAFSPLHF. The CDR3 coding sequence is TGTGCCAGCAGCCTAAAACAGGGGGCGTTTTCACCCCTCCACTTT.

This clone was counted only a few times. The chain couples TRBV4-2 to TRBJ1-4; weak D call: TRBD1 (5 bases). Germline V lookup: CDR1 LGHNA, CDR2 YNFKEQ. Deletions cut 0 bases from V and 0 bases from J, with 11 bases between. This CDR3 has 17 residues. The CDR3 DNA is TGTGCCAGCAGCCAAGATGTCCAGGGCACAACTAATGAAAAACTGTTTTTT. Translated, it gives CASSQDVQGTTNEKLFF.

There are a few counts of this clone. CDR3 DNA: TGTGCCAGCAGCTTAGATACCCTCTGGAGTAATTCACCCCTCCACTTT. This translates into CASSLDTLWSNSPLHF. V and J are TRBV11-2 and TRBJ1-6; D is unresolved. Deletions cut 0 bases from V and 6 bases from J, with 12 bases between. This CDR3 has 16 amino acids. The germline V gene has CDR1 SGHAT and CDR2 FQNNGV.

This clone was counted once. The rearrangement uses TRBV2 and TRBJ2-6, with D tentatively TRBD1 (5 bases). The V end lost 6 bases, the J end lost 6 bases, and 9 bases lay between the germline ends. The CDR3 is 13 residues long. Germline V gives CDR1 SNHLY, CDR2 FYNNEI. The CDR3 nucleotides are TGTGCCAGCAGGGGGCCGTTGGCCAACGTCCTGACTTTC. Translating it yields CASRGPLANVLTF.

The rearrangement links TRBV7-2 to TRBJ2-5; 7 bases fit TRBD2. CDR3 length: 14 amino acids. J gave up 0 bases and V 5 bases, and 3 bases lay outside the gene matches. CDR1 and CDR2 (germline): SGHTA, FQGNSA. The CDR3 loop is CASSPAGHQETQYF. For the CDR3, the DNA is TGTGCCAGCAGCCCAGCGGGGCACCAAGAGACCCAGTACTTC. The full variable domain, in which reference TRBV7-2 and TRBJ2-5 provide the parts outside the CDR3, is GAGVSQSPSNKVTEKGKDVELRCDPISGHTALYWYRQSLGQGLEFLIYFQGNSAPDKSGLPSDRFSAERTGGSVSTLTIQRTQQEDSAVYLCASSPAGHQETQYFGPGTRLLVL.

This chain connects TRBV6-4 to TRBJ2-2; 10 bases map to TRBD2. Losses at the gene ends were 8 bases for V and 1 base for J; bases not matched to a gene: 7. The CDR3 contains 16 residues. Germline V lookup: CDR1 MRHNA, CDR2 SNTAGT. Here the CDR3 reads CASGQRGGQNTGELFF. CDR3 in DNA: TGTGCCAGCGGCCAGCGGGGGGGCCAGAACACCGGGGAGCTGTTTTTT.

The J gene is TRBJ2-2, the V gene TRBV24-1, with TRBD1 as a possible D gene (5 bases). The germline V gene has CDR1 KGHDR and CDR2 SFDVKD. The CDR3 contains 13 residues. The V and J ends lost 6 bases and 6 bases respectively, with 10 bases between them. DNA for the CDR3: TGTGCCACCAGTTCCCAGGGCCCCGGGGAGCTGTTTTTT. Translating it yields CATSSQGPGELFF.

This rearrangement joins TRBV6-8 to TRBJ2-5; 12 positions agree with TRBD2. Germline CDR1 and CDR2: MNHGY and SAAAGT. This CDR3 comprises 16 residues. The V segment lost 4 bases and the J segment 4 bases; nucleotides outside the gene matches: 7. The CDR3 DNA is TGTGCCAGCAGTTCTGGGCTAGCGGGGGGGCCAGAGACCCAGTACTTC. It specifies CASSSGLAGGPETQYF.

The chain recombines TRBV4-1 with TRBJ1-2, with D maybe TRBD1 (6 bases). CDR1 is MGHRA, CDR2 YSYEKL, per germline. The CDR3 is made up of 15 amino acids. Trimming removed 4 bases from V and 1 base from J, with 13 bases in between. This CDR3 is CASSPTTGVNYGYTF. DNA of the CDR3: TGCGCCAGCAGCCCAACGACAGGAGTTAACTATGGCTACACCTTC.

This chain uses TRBV4-2 with TRBJ2-1; TRBD2 matches at 9 bases. The CDR3 loop spans 14 amino acids. Germline loops: CDR1 LGHNA, CDR2 YNFKEQ. V lost 1 base to trimming and J lost 5 bases; unmatched junction nucleotides: 0. This CDR3 is CASSQVAGDNEQFF. The CDR3 DNA sequence: TGTGCCAGCAGCCAAGTAGCGGGGGACAATGAGCAGTTCTTC.